The rows below give T cell receptor beta chains drawn from one sample of a study of cytomegalovirus exposure and HLA in healthy donors. Profiling relied on immunoSEQ multiplex PCR, and the TCRdb table lists in-frame clones only, not all of them. The repertoire consists of roughly 130,000 clones, with 75% to 85% occurring once and the leading ten covering roughly 2%. Sequencing was done on a sample of PBMCs. The source of these receptors is a man aged 18 to 30 in good health and CMV-seronegative. The CDR3 runs from the conserved cysteine through the conserved F or W. The D gene is left open where the match is weak. Size is stated for part of the rows, as once, few or many counts, or as a class when the clone is expanded.

cdr3_length	clone_size	v_call	d_call	j_call	cdr3_aa	cdr3_nt
16	once	TRBV11-2	TRBD2	TRBJ2-7	CASSLGASGRAYEQYF	TGTGCCAGCAGCTTAGGGGCTAGCGGGAGAGCCTACGAGCAGTACTTC
14	NA	TRBV7-2	NA	TRBJ1-1	CASSATGSHTEAFF	TGTGCCAGCAGTGCAACAGGGTCGCACACTGAAGCTTTCTTT
15	few	TRBV6-5	TRBD2	TRBJ2-3	CASSSSGRKVDTQYF	TGTGCCAGCAGTTCTAGCGGGAGGAAAGTAGATACGCAGTATTTT
15	few	TRBV6-4	TRBD2	TRBJ2-1	CASSDSGLARTEQFF	TGTGCCAGCAGTGACTCGGGACTAGCCCGGACTGAGCAGTTCTTC
15	NA	TRBV7-7	TRBD2	TRBJ2-1	CASSSAGGPQYEQFF	TGTGCTAGCAGCTCCGCGGGAGGGCCACAGTATGAGCAGTTCTTC
14	NA	TRBV6-1	TRBD2	TRBJ2-1	CASSELAGVREQFF	TGTGCCAGCAGTGAGCTAGCGGGAGTAAGAGAGCAGTTCTTC
14	many	TRBV6-5	NA	TRBJ2-7	CASSYLVGPYEQYF	TGTGCCAGCAGTTACCTAGTGGGGCCATACGAGCAGTACTTC
16	NA	TRBV7-8	NA	TRBJ1-2	CASSSLVVNVNYGYTF	TGTGCCAGCAGCTCTCTGGTAGTCAACGTTAACTATGGCTACACCTTC
15	NA	TRBV18	NA	TRBJ1-5	CASSEGKVSNQPQHF	TGTGCCAGCTCAGAGGGCAAGGTGTCAAATCAGCCCCAGCATTTT
14	NA	TRBV6-5	NA	TRBJ2-3	CASSYGQIGFTQYF	TGTGCCAGCAGTTACGGCCAAATTGGCTTTACGCAGTATTTT
15	NA	TRBV10-2	NA	TRBJ1-3	CASSEGRVPGNTIYF	TGCGCCAGCTCCGAGGGGAGGGTTCCTGGAAACACCATATATTTT
13	NA	TRBV7-6	TRBD1	TRBJ1-4	CASSLGQSEKLFF	TGTGCCAGCAGCTTGGGACAGTCGGAAAAACTGTTTTTT
15	NA	TRBV6-5	NA	TRBJ1-6	CASSRQQGRNSPLHF	TGTGCCAGCAGTAGGCAGCAGGGTCGTAATTCACCCCTCCACTTT
15	NA	TRBV7-3	TRBD1	TRBJ2-2	CASSRQGEVAGELFF	TGTGCCAGCAGCAGACAGGGTGAGGTCGCCGGGGAGCTGTTTTTT
16	NA	TRBV28	NA	TRBJ2-4	CASSFRGGGIENIQYF	TGTGCCAGCAGTTTTAGGGGGGGTGGGATTGAGAACATTCAGTACTTC
15	NA	TRBV19	TRBD1	TRBJ1-4	CASSPGQGGNEKLFF	TGTGCCAGTAGTCCAGGACAGGGGGGGAATGAAAAACTGTTTTTT
15	once	TRBV11-3	NA	TRBJ2-1	CASSETTRRYNEQFF	TGTGCCAGCAGCGAAACGACGAGGAGGTACAATGAGCAGTTCTTC
14	NA	TRBV6-5	TRBD1	TRBJ1-6	CASSNGTGNSPLHF	TGTGCCAGCAGTAACGGGACAGGCAATTCACCCCTCCACTTT